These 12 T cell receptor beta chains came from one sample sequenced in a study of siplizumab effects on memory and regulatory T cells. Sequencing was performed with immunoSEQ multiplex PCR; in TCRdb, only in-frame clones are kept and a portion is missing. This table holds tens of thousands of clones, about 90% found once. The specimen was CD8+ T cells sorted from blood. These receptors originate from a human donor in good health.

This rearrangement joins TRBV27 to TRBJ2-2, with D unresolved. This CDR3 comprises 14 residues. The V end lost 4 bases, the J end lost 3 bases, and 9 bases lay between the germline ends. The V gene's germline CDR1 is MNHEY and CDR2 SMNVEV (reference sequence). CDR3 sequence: CASSYGPDTGELFF. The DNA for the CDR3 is TGTGCCAGCAGTTATGGACCGGACACCGGGGAGCTGTTTTTT.

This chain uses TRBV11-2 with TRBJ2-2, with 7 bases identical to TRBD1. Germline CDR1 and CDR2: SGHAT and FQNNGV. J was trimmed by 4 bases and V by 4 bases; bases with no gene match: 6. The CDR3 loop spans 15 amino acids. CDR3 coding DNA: TGTGCCAGCAGCTCAAGGGGACAGTTCACCGGGGAGCTGTTTTTT. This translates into CASSSRGQFTGELFF. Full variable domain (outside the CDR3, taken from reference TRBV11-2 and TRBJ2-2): EAGVAQSPRYKIIEKRQSVAFWCNPISGHATLYWYQQILGQGPKLLIQFQNNGVVDDSQLPKDRFSAERLKGVDSTLKIQPAKLEDSAVYLCASSSRGQFTGELFFGEGSRLTVL.

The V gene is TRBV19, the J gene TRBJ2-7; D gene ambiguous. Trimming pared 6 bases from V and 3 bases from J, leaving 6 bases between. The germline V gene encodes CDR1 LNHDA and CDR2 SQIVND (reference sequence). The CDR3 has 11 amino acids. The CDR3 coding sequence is TGTGCCAGTAGCAACTTCTACGAGCAGTACTTC. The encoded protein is CASSNFYEQYF.

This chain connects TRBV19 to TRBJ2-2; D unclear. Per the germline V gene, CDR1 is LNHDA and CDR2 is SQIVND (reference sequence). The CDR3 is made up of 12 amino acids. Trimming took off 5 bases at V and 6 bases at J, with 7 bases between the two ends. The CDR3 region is CASSFIAGELFF. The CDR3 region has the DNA TGTGCCAGTAGTTTTATCGCCGGGGAGCTGTTTTTT.

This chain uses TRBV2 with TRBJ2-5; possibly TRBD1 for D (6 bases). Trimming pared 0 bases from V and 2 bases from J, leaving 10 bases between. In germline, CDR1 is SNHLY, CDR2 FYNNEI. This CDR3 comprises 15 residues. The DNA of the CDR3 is TGTGCCAGCAGTGAAGCGTGGGACACACAAGAGACCCAGTACTTC. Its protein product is CASSEAWDTQETQYF.

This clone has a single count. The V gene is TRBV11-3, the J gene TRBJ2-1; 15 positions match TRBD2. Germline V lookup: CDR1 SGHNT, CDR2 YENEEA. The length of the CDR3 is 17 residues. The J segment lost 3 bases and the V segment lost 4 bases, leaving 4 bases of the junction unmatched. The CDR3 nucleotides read TGTGCCAGCAGCTCCGGGACTAGCGGGAGGCTCTACAATGAGCAGTTCTTC. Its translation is CASSSGTSGRLYNEQFF.

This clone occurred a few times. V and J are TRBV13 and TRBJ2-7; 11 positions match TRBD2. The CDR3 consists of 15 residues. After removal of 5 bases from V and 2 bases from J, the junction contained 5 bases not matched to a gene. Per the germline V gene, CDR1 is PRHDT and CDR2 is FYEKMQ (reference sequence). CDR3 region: CASSIGLAGAYEQYF. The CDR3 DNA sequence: TGTGCCAGCAGCATCGGACTAGCGGGCGCCTACGAGCAGTACTTC.

Here the CDR3 reads CASSLTGAMNTEAFF. The CDR3 DNA follows: TGTGCCAGCAGTTTAACAGGGGCGATGAACACTGAAGCTTTCTTT. This chain links TRBV27 with TRBJ1-1; TRBD1 agrees at 7 bases. CDR3 length: 15 amino acids. Germline V gives CDR1 MNHEY, CDR2 SMNVEV (reference sequence). Trimming took 2 bases from V and 0 from J; bases not matched to a gene: 3.

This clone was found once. The CDR3 spells CASTKSRGGSYEQYF. The DNA for the CDR3 is TGTGCCAGCACTAAAAGCAGGGGCGGATCCTACGAGCAGTACTTC. The chain employs TRBV6-6 and TRBJ2-7; possibly TRBD1 for D (6 bases). Looked up from germline, CDR1 is MNHNY and CDR2 is SVGAGI (reference sequence). V was pared by 7 bases and J by 1 base, with 17 bases between. The CDR3 contains 15 residues.

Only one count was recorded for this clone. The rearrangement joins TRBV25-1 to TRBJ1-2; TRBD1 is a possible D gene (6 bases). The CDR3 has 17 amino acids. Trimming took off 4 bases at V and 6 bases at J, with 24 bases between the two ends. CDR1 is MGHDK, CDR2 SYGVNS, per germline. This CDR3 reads CASSGHRDMTTSDGYTF. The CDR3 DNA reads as TGTGCCAGCAGTGGACACCGGGACATGACCACTTCAGATGGCTACACCTTC.

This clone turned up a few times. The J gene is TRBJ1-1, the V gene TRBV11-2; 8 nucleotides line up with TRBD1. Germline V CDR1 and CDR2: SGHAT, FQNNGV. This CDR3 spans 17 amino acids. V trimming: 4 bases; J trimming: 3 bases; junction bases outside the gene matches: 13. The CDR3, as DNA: TGTGCCAGCAGCTCCCTAGTGATACAGGGGGTAGACACTGAAGCTTTCTTT. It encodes CASSSLVIQGVDTEAFF.

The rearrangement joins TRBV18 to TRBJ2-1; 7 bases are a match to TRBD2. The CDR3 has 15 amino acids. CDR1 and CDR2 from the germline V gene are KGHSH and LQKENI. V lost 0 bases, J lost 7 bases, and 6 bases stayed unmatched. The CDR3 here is CASSPPVRGGNEQFF. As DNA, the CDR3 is TGTGCCAGCTCACCACCGGTCCGGGGAGGGAATGAGCAGTTCTTC.